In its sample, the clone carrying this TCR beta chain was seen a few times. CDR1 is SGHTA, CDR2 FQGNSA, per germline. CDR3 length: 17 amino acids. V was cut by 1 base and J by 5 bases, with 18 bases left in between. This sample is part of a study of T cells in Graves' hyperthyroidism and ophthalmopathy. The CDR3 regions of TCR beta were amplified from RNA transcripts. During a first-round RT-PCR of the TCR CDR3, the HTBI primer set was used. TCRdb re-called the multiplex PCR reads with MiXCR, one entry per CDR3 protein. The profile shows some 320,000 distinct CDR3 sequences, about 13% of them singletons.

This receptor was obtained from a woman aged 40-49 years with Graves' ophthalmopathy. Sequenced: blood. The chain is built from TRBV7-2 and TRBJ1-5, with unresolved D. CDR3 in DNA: TGTGCCAGCAGCTTAGTGGCGGGCAGCGGTGGGGATCAGCCCCAGCATTTT. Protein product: CASSLVAGSGGDQPQHF.